What follows are 22 T cell receptor beta chains derived from one specimen sequenced in a study of cytomegalovirus exposure and HLA in healthy donors (dated by TCRdb to 2016 to 2017). Libraries were constructed by the immunoSEQ multiplex PCR assay. For the multiplex PCR, a mixture combining 60 forward primers for TCR Vbeta segments and 13 reverse primers for TCR Jbeta segments was used. Held by TCRdb, this immuneACCESS table contains in-frame sequences only and omits some clones. Under half of the omission traces to an unresolved V gene where checked; the cause of the rest is unknown. The sample records 100,000 to 120,000 clones, over 75% of which are singletons. Nearly 2.5% of the sample is taken by the ten largest. The material sequenced was PBMCs. The origin of the receptors is a woman younger than 35 in good health and CMV-seronegative.

The chain is built from TRBV28 and TRBJ2-7, with 12 nucleotides matching TRBD2. The germline CDR1 and CDR2 sequences are MDHEN and SYDVKM. The CDR3 length is 18 residues. The V segment lost 6 bases and the J segment 7 bases; nucleotides outside the gene matches: 19. The CDR3 nucleotides read TGTGCCAGCAGCCCTCCCTGGCGGTCTAGCGGGAGGGCGAGAGAGCAGTACTTC. Its translation: CASSPPWRSSGRAREQYF.

The chain uses TRBV27 and TRBJ2-5, with a possible D match to TRBD2 (5 bases). The CDR3 loop spans 14 amino acids. Between the trimmed V and J ends, which lost 2 bases and 0 bases, there was a span of 7 bases. CDR1 and CDR2 (germline): MNHEY, SMNVEV (reference sequence). CDR3 bases: TGTGCCAGCAGTTTAAACGGGAACCAAGAGACCCAGTACTTC. Amino acids: CASSLNGNQETQYF.

The chain employs TRBV7-9 and TRBJ2-3; 13 nucleotides line up with TRBD2. This CDR3 is 16 amino acids long. Germline trimming cut 5 bases from V and 4 bases from J; bases unmatched to any gene: 6. The germline CDR1 and CDR2 sequences are SEHNR and FQNEAQ (reference sequence). The CDR3 nucleotides read TGTGCCAGCAGCCCCGGACTAGCGGGAGCAGCAGATACGCAGTATTTT. Translated: CASSPGLAGAADTQYF.

The genes are TRBV5-4 and TRBJ2-3; TRBD1 might be the D (5 bases). V was cut by 0 bases and J by 9 bases, with 14 bases left in between. This CDR3 comprises 14 residues. Looked up from germline, CDR1 is SGHNT and CDR2 is YYREEE (reference sequence). This chain's CDR3 is CASSLAGWSNTQYF. CDR3 in DNA: TGTGCCAGCAGCTTGGCAGGGTGGAGTAACACGCAGTATTTT.

This clone was observed a handful of times. This chain links TRBV15 with TRBJ1-1, with no clear D. There are 13 residues in the CDR3. Germline CDR1 is LNHNV and CDR2 is YYDKDF (reference sequence). V was shortened by 3 bases and J by 5 bases, with 10 bases between the two germline ends. In DNA form, the CDR3 reads TGTGCCACCAGCAGGCGGGGTGGGACTGAAGCTTTCTTT. Translating it yields CATSRRGGTEAFF.

This clone came up once. The gene calls are TRBV6-1 and TRBJ1-1, with 7 bases lining up with TRBD1. CDR1 is MNHNS and CDR2 is SASEGT in the germline V gene. Trimming at V came to 5 bases and at J to 3 bases, leaving 9 bases not matched to a gene. This CDR3 spans 15 amino acids. CDR3 nucleotide sequence: TGTGCCAGCAGTCCTTGGACAGGTCGGGACACTGAAGCTTTCTTT. As protein: CASSPWTGRDTEAFF.

This clone was detected only once. V and J are TRBV6-4 and TRBJ1-3; D is perhaps TRBD1 (5 bases). Trimming cost V 2 bases and J 0 bases, with 14 bases left between them. Germline V gives CDR1 MRHNA, CDR2 SNTAGT. The CDR3 is 17 residues long. CDR3 loop: CASSDITSGNSGNTIYF. CDR3 in DNA: TGTGCCAGCAGTGACATTACCTCAGGGAACTCTGGAAACACCATATATTTT.

This clone was detected only a few times. V and J are TRBV6-6 and TRBJ2-7, with 10 bases lining up with TRBD2. Unmatched junction bases numbered 6, after V lost 2 bases and J lost 2 bases. Germline CDR1 and CDR2: MNHNY and SVGAGI (reference sequence). This CDR3 is built from 16 residues. CDR3 protein: CASSYVGLADTYEQYF. The CDR3 DNA follows: TGTGCCAGCAGTTACGTTGGACTAGCGGACACCTACGAGCAGTACTTC.

For the CDR3, the DNA is TGTGCCAGCAGCAGACAGGCGGGAGCTTTCTTT. Residues: CASSRQAGAFF. This chain joins TRBV7-2 and TRBJ1-1; possible D gene TRBD1, 6 bases. Germline V lookup: CDR1 SGHTA, CDR2 FQGNSA. V gave up 5 bases and J gave up 10 bases, with 11 bases separating them. The CDR3 spans 11 residues.

V usage is TRBV9 and J usage is TRBJ2-3; D is unclear. The CDR3 consists of 16 residues. CDR1 is SGDLS and CDR2 is YYNGEE in the germline V gene. Deletions cut 2 bases from V and 0 bases from J, with 13 bases between. DNA for the CDR3: TGTGCCAGCAGCGTTTCATTGGCGGTGAGCACAGATACGCAGTATTTT. Amino acids: CASSVSLAVSTDTQYF.

This clone was detected only once. The chain has TRBV2 and TRBJ1-5; D unresolved. Germline assignment: CDR1 SNHLY and CDR2 FYNNEI. The CDR3 contains 14 residues. The germline V and J ends were trimmed by 3 bases and 5 bases, with 11 bases remaining between them. The CDR3 spells CASSDSWADQPQHF. CDR3 nucleotide sequence: TGTGCCAGCAGTGACAGCTGGGCCGATCAGCCCCAGCATTTT.

This rearrangement joins TRBV7-9 to TRBJ2-5; TRBD1 agrees at 10 bases. Germline-derived CDR1 and CDR2 are SEHNR and FQNEAQ (reference sequence). Trimming at V came to 3 bases and at J to 5 bases, leaving 6 bases not matched to a gene. The CDR3 is 15 amino acids. The CDR3 is CASSLAGQGTETQYF. The CDR3 DNA sequence: TGTGCCAGCAGCTTGGCGGGACAGGGGACGGAGACCCAGTACTTC. Drawing the rest from reference TRBV7-9 and TRBJ2-5, the complete variable domain is DTGVSQNPRHKITKRGQNVTFRCDPISEHNRLYWYRQTLGQGPEFLTYFQNEAQLEKSRLLSDRFSAERPKGSFSTLEIQRTEQGDSAMYLCASSLAGQGTETQYFGPGTRLLVL.

The rearrangement links TRBV6-5 to TRBJ1-2; TRBD1 matches at 10 bases. V dropped 5 bases and J dropped 3; count of bases not matched to a gene: 6. Germline-derived CDR1 and CDR2 are MNHEY and SVGAGI. The CDR3 contains 15 residues. The CDR3 here is CASSTPGTGDYGYTF. Here the CDR3 DNA reads TGTGCCAGCAGTACGCCCGGGACAGGGGACTATGGCTACACCTTC.

This chain links TRBV19 with TRBJ2-3, with TRBD1 identical over 11 bases. Per germline, CDR1 LNHDA and CDR2 SQIVND (reference sequence). CDR3 length: 17 residues. V shed 7 bases and J 0 bases; nucleotides not matched to a gene: 9. CDR3 sequence: CASTPVGTGGSTDTQYF. In nucleotides, the CDR3 is TGTGCCAGTACCCCGGTCGGGACAGGGGGTAGCACAGATACGCAGTATTTT.

V usage is TRBV5-1 and J usage is TRBJ1-1, with D perhaps TRBD1 (6 bases). Per germline, CDR1 SGHRS and CDR2 YFSETQ. The CDR3 spans 13 residues. Trimming removed 4 bases at V and 5 bases at J, with 12 bases between. The CDR3 sequence is CASSPGVGTEAFF. DNA for the CDR3: TGCGCCAGCAGCCCAGGGGTAGGAACTGAAGCTTTCTTT.

This clone has a handful of counts. The chain links TRBV6-1 to TRBJ1-4; 9 bases align to TRBD1. The CDR3 length is 15 residues. CDR1 is MNHNS, CDR2 SASEGT, per germline. Trimming cost V 5 bases and J 8 bases; bases outside gene matches: 9. CDR3 loop: CASSTATGGGEKLFF. The CDR3 bases are TGTGCCAGCAGTACCGCGACAGGGGGAGGAGAAAAACTGTTTTTT.

The V gene is TRBV11-3, the J gene TRBJ1-1; TRBD1 aligns across 7 bases. Germline trimming cut 5 bases from V and 1 base from J; bases unmatched to any gene: 4. CDR1 is SGHNT, CDR2 YENEEA, per germline. The CDR3 covers 14 residues. CDR3 in DNA: TGTGCCAGCAGCGCAACAGGGGCGAACACTGAAGCTTTCTTT. This codes for CASSATGANTEAFF. Full variable domain (remainder filled in from reference TRBV11-3 and TRBJ1-1): EAGVVQSPRYKIIEKKQPVAFWCNPISGHNTLYWYLQNLGQGPELLIRYENEEAVDDSQLPKDRFSAERLKGVDSTLKIQPAELGDSAVYLCASSATGANTEAFFGQGTRLTVV.

The gene calls are TRBV6-5 and TRBJ1-2, with no clear D. V lost 8 bases to trimming and J lost 1 base, with 8 bases between them. The length of the CDR3 is 12 residues. Per the germline V gene, CDR1 is MNHEY and CDR2 is SVGAGI. The CDR3 loop reads CASRELNYGYTF. For the CDR3, the DNA is TGTGCCAGCCGGGAGCTTAACTATGGCTACACCTTC.

This clone appeared a few times. This rearrangement joins TRBV6-6 to TRBJ1-1, with D perhaps TRBD1 (5 bases). The V end lost 11 bases, the J end lost 4 bases, and 17 bases lay between the germline ends. Germline lookup yields CDR1 MNHNY and CDR2 SVGAGI (reference sequence). The CDR3 loop spans 13 amino acids. Here the CDR3 reads CAGGDPSVTEAFF. CDR3 nucleotide sequence: TGTGCCGGAGGGGACCCCTCAGTCACTGAAGCTTTCTTT.

This clone was seen just once. This chain uses TRBV4-1 with TRBJ2-7, with 10 bases identical to TRBD1. J gave up 6 bases and V 2 bases, and 7 bases lay outside the gene matches. This CDR3 comprises 15 residues. The germline V gene has CDR1 MGHRA and CDR2 YSYEKL. CDR3 sequence reads: CASSQPRQGAGEQYF. CDR3 DNA: TGCGCCAGCAGCCAACCTCGACAGGGGGCGGGCGAGCAGTACTTC.

V usage is TRBV7-8 and J usage is TRBJ2-2; 7 bases are shared with TRBD1. The junction had 7 bases not matched to a gene; V was cut back by 5 bases and J by 4 bases. Germline V gene sequence: CDR1 SGHVS, CDR2 FQNEAQ. The CDR3 sequence is 15 residues long. In DNA, the CDR3 is TGTGCCAGCAGCCAGGCCAAGGGGGCCACCGGGGAGCTGTTTTTT. Its protein product is CASSQAKGATGELFF.

The sample holds a few counts of this clone. The rearrangement uses TRBV6-1 and TRBJ2-2, with 11 bases matching TRBD2. Per the germline V gene, CDR1 is MNHNS and CDR2 is SASEGT. This CDR3 spans 15 amino acids. V was pared by 0 bases and J by 6 bases, with 0 bases of the junction left unmatched. This CDR3 is CASSEASGGAGELFF. CDR3 bases: TGTGCCAGCAGTGAAGCTAGCGGGGGGGCCGGGGAGCTGTTTTTT.